This TCR beta chain comes out of a study of T cells expressing NK-cell markers. Study-level findings and limits: Of the CD8+ T cell pool in about 6 donors, roughly 1.0-8% was accounted for by dominant NKG2C+ clonotypes.

Per germline, CDR1 LGHDT and CDR2 YNNKEL (reference sequence). CDR3 length equals 17 residues. As regards this clonotype: Its antigen is unknown.

Reanalyzing the 5' RACE reads, TCRdb keeps one entry per CDR3 protein, without DNA. Its table records approximately 440,000 distinct CDR3 sequences. The receptor comes from a woman in her 50s in good health. The specimen was blood T cells: a sorted CD56 or NKG2C T cell subset, CD4+ or CD8+ T cells, or bulk PBMC T cells (not recorded which). The chain joins TRBV3-1 to TRBJ2-4; TCRdb designates TRBD1, a call that cannot be tested without DNA. CDR3 sequence reads: CASSQARTGLAKNIQYF.